The 21 T cell receptor beta chains in this list originate from one sample, sequenced in a study of T cells in Graves' hyperthyroidism and ophthalmopathy. TCR beta CDR3 regions were amplified from RNA transcripts. In the first-round RT-PCR of the TCR CDR3, the HTBI primer set was used. TCRdb analysed the multiplex PCR reads with MiXCR anew, one entry per CDR3 protein. The table lists a few hundred thousand distinct CDR3 sequences, 20% to 30% of them singletons. Sequenced: blood. These receptors came from a man aged 50 to 59 with Graves' hyperthyroidism.

This clonotype was recorded at least ten times. The V call is TRBV9, the J call TRBJ2-5; 10 bases agree with TRBD2. Germline-derived CDR1 and CDR2 are SGDLS and YYNGEE. CDR3 length equals 15 residues. V lost 0 bases and J lost 5; bases outside the gene matches: 4. The CDR3 DNA reads TGTGCCAGCAGCGTAGGGCTAGCGGGAGTGGAGACCCAGTACTTC. Translating it yields CASSVGLAGVETQYF.

This clonotype showed up just a few times. The chain recombines TRBV3-1 with TRBJ2-2; 7 bases fit TRBD2. The CDR3 runs 15 residues. Trimming took 0 bases from V and 4 from J; bases not matched to a gene: 2. Germline CDR1 LGHDT, CDR2 YNNKEL (reference sequence). The CDR3 region is CASSQEGGATGELFF. CDR3 DNA: TGTGCCAGCAGCCAAGAGGGAGGGGCCACCGGGGAGCTGTTTTTT.

The chain is built from TRBV27 and TRBJ1-5; no reliable D call. The length of the CDR3 is 13 residues. Trimming cost V 5 bases and J 5 bases, with 10 bases left between them. Per the germline V gene, CDR1 is MNHEY and CDR2 is SMNVEV (reference sequence). DNA for the CDR3: TGTGCCAGCAGTGCAGGCCCCCATCAGCCCCAGCATTTT. Encoded protein: CASSAGPHQPQHF.

This chain uses TRBV3-1 with TRBJ2-5; D is undetermined. The CDR3 spans 15 residues. From germline, CDR1 is LGHDT and CDR2 YNNKEL (reference sequence). The V end was cut by 6 bases, the J end by 5 bases, with 19 bases between. The CDR3 reads CASRGTNGLRETQYF. The CDR3 DNA follows: TGTGCCAGCAGAGGAACGAACGGTTTAAGGGAGACCCAGTACTTC.

The rearrangement joins TRBV5-5 to TRBJ2-7; no clear D. The CDR3 extends over 16 amino acids. The germline V gene has CDR1 SGHKS and CDR2 YYEKEE (reference sequence). The V end was cut by 1 base, the J end by 4 bases, with 18 bases between. CDR3 loop: CASSLRPGSTLYEQYF. The CDR3 nucleotides read TGTGCCAGCAGCTTGCGACCCGGGTCCACCCTATACGAGCAGTACTTC.

This clonotype was seen a handful of times. V usage is TRBV5-1 and J usage is TRBJ2-1; TRBD2 agrees at 16 bases. Trimming at V came to 4 bases and at J to 9 bases, leaving 10 bases not matched to a gene. The CDR3 runs 17 residues. Germline CDR1 and CDR2: SGHRS and YFSETQ. In DNA, the CDR3 is TGCGCCAGCAGCGCGGGACTAGCGGGAGGGCCCTCTAGTGAGCAGTTCTTC. The encoded protein is CASSAGLAGGPSSEQFF.

This chain uses TRBV7-3 with TRBJ1-4; D call uncertain. The CDR3 runs to 14 residues. The ends were cut back, 6 bases at V and 5 bases at J, with 13 bases in the middle. Germline lookup yields CDR1 SGHTA and CDR2 FQGTGA. CDR3 in amino acids: CASRSPTGNEKLFF. Written as DNA, the CDR3 is TGTGCCAGCAGGTCCCCGACGGGGAATGAAAAACTGTTTTTT.

This chain links TRBV7-2 with TRBJ2-1, with D tentatively TRBD2 (6 bases). Germline V gene lookup returns CDR1 SGHTA and CDR2 FQGNSA. This CDR3 is 14 amino acids long. The V gene lost 9 bases and the J gene lost 7 bases, with 19 bases spanning the gap. CDR3 residues: CASTGLRDSNEQFF. DNA for the CDR3: TGTGCCAGTACCGGACTGCGGGATTCTAATGAGCAGTTCTTC.

For this clonotype: The junction differs from germline at one of its ends, possibly a read error. The CDR3 sequence: CASSFRTVELYF. CDR3 sequence (DNA): TGTGCCAGCAGTTTCCGGACGGTGGAGCTGTACTTC. V and J are TRBV12-3 or TRBV12-4 and TRBJ2-7; no firm D call. This CDR3 comprises 12 residues.

This chain joins TRBV19 and TRBJ2-6; D unclear. The germline V gene encodes CDR1 LNHDA and CDR2 SQIVND (reference sequence). The CDR3 is 15 amino acids. The V end lost 3 bases, the J end lost 1 base, and 7 bases lay between the germline ends. The CDR3 reads CASSIGGSGANVLTF. DNA for the CDR3: TGTGCCAGTAGTATTGGTGGGTCTGGGGCCAACGTCCTGACTTTC.

This clonotype has ten or more counts. The chain couples TRBV11-3 to TRBJ2-1; D is unclear. Germline V gives CDR1 SGHNT, CDR2 YENEEA. The CDR3 is 15 amino acids. V lost 6 bases, J lost 0 bases, and 12 bases lay in between. The CDR3 region has the DNA TGTGCCAGCAGTCAAACAGCTAGCTCCTACAATGAGCAGTTCTTC. It translates to CASSQTASSYNEQFF.

Turning to this clonotype: Possible read error: a much larger clone is one base away. This sequence joins TRBV11-3 and TRBJ2-5; D is possibly TRBD1 or TRBD2 (5 bases each). Germline CDR1 reads SGHNT; CDR2 reads YENEEA. This CDR3 comprises 12 residues. CDR3 sequence reads: CASTRVGETQHF. Written as DNA, the CDR3 is TGTGCCAGCACTCGGGTAGGGGAGACCCAGCACTTC.

The sample holds many counts of this clonotype. The chain links TRBV18 to TRBJ2-3; no definite D call. The CDR3 has 12 amino acids. CDR1 and CDR2 (germline): KGHSH, LQKENI. The V and J ends lost 8 bases and 2 bases respectively, with 8 bases between them. This CDR3 reads CASSPNTDTQYF. The CDR3 DNA is TGTGCCAGCAGCCCCAACACAGATACGCAGTATTTT.

This clonotype occurred many times. The rearrangement joins TRBV12-3 or TRBV12-4 to TRBJ2-1; TRBD2 aligns across 7 bases. The trim removed 0 bases at V and 7 bases at J, leaving 9 bases unmatched. CDR3 length: 16 residues. CDR3 in DNA: TGTGCCAGCAGTTTAGCGCACGGACTAGATTTGAATGAGCAGTTCTTC. Translated, it gives CASSLAHGLDLNEQFF.

The chain uses TRBV5-6 and TRBJ2-7, with D unclear. The germline V and J ends were trimmed by 2 bases and 6 bases, with 12 bases remaining between them. CDR1 and CDR2 from the germline V gene are SGHDT and YYEEEE. This CDR3 comprises 13 residues. CDR3 DNA: TGTGCCAGCAGCTTCACGGTGTTGGGCGAGCAGTACTTC. As protein: CASSFTVLGEQYF.

This chain connects TRBV20-1 to TRBJ2-1; D may correspond to TRBD1 or TRBD2 (7 bases each). The CDR3 covers 15 residues. Germline V gene sequence: CDR1 DFQATT, CDR2 SNEGSKA (reference sequence). Trimming pared 6 bases from V and 2 bases from J, leaving 17 bases between. CDR3 region: CSAVPGGGPYNEQFF. The CDR3 coding sequence is TGCAGTGCCGTACCAGGGGGAGGGCCCTACAATGAGCAGTTCTTC.

This clonotype turned up a few times. CDR3 protein: CASSRSNAEGEKLFF. In DNA, the CDR3 is TGTGCCAGCTCGCGGTCGAACGCGGAGGGGGAAAAACTGTTTTTT. This chain links TRBV18 with TRBJ1-4; perhaps TRBD1 as D (5 bases). With 6 bases removed from V and 8 bases from J, the gap between germline ends came to 19 bases. The CDR3 consists of 15 residues. The germline CDR1 and CDR2 sequences are KGHSH and LQKENI.

The chain links TRBV12-3 or TRBV12-4 to TRBJ2-5; D gene unclear. V lost 2 bases and J lost 4, with 5 bases in between. This CDR3 comprises 12 residues. CDR3: CASSLWRETQYF. The CDR3, as DNA: TGTGCCAGCAGTTTATGGAGAGAGACCCAGTACTTC.

Only a few counts were recorded for this clonotype. The chain couples TRBV20-1 to TRBJ2-4; 9 bases line up with TRBD2. This CDR3 has 17 residues. Germline V lookup: CDR1 DFQATT, CDR2 SNEGSKA (reference sequence). Trimming cost V 3 bases and J 3 bases; bases outside gene matches: 12. The CDR3 reads CSARAPLAGVVKNIQYF. The CDR3 DNA sequence: TGCAGTGCTAGGGCCCCCTTAGCGGGAGTTGTCAAAAACATTCAGTACTTC.

The chain employs TRBV14 and TRBJ2-7; 12 bases line up with TRBD2. The CDR3 runs to 15 residues. Per germline, CDR1 SGHDN and CDR2 FVKESK. Trimming at V came to 5 bases and at J to 3 bases, leaving 5 bases not matched to a gene. This chain's CDR3 is CASSGLAGPYYEQYF. The CDR3 region has the DNA TGTGCCAGCAGCGGACTAGCGGGACCTTACTACGAGCAGTACTTC.

This clonotype was counted ten times or more. The chain uses TRBV6-2 or TRBV6-3 and TRBJ2-1; D is undetermined. Germline V gives CDR1 MNHEY, CDR2 SVGEGT. The V gene lost 7 bases and the J gene lost 0 bases, with 13 bases spanning the gap. CDR3 length: 15 amino acids. For the CDR3, the DNA is TGTGCCAGCACCGACCGTGGTAGCTCCTACAATGAGCAGTTCTTC. This codes for CASTDRGSSYNEQFF.